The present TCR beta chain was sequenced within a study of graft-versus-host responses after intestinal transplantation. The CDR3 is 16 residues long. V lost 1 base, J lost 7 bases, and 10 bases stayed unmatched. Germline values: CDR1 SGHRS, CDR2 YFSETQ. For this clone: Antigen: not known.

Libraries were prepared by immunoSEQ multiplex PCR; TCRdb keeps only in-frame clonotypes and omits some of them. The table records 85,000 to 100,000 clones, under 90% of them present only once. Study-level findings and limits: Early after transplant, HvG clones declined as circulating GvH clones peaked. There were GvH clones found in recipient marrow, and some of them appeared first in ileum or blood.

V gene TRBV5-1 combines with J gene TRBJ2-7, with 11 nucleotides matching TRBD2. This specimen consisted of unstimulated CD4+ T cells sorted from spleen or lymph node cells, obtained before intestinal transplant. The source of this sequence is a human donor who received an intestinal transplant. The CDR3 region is CASSLSLAGALGEQYF. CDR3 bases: TGCGCCAGCAGCTTGTCACTAGCGGGGGCTTTGGGGGAGCAGTACTTC.